The 21 T cell receptor beta chains below all came from one sample that was sequenced in a study of T cell responses to AZD1222 COVID-19 vaccine. Here immunoSEQ multiplex PCR was the method, and the copy in TCRdb shows in-frame clones only, minus some. The data show 150,000 to 200,000 clones, about 92% seen once. Sequenced material: peripheral blood, taken 28 days after the second AZD1222 dose. The receptors shown here come from an adult who received the AZD1222 COVID-19 vaccine.

The J gene is TRBJ2-1, the V gene TRBV10-1; TRBD2 might be the D (6 bases). CDR3 length: 15 amino acids. Per the germline V gene, CDR1 is WNHNN and CDR2 is SYGVQD (reference sequence). The V and J ends lost 0 bases and 4 bases respectively, with 10 bases between them. CDR3 amino acids: CASSESMEGYNEQFF. DNA of the CDR3: TGCGCCAGCAGTGAGTCGATGGAGGGTTACAATGAGCAGTTCTTC.

This chain uses TRBV29-1 with TRBJ1-1, with D possibly matching TRBD1 (5 bases). Between the trimmed V and J ends, which lost 5 bases and 1 base, there was a span of 17 bases. The CDR3 has 15 amino acids. Germline values: CDR1 SQVTM, CDR2 ANQGSEA. The CDR3 coding sequence is TGCAGCGTTAGCCGGGACCCCAACCGGAACACTGAAGCTTTCTTT. This codes for CSVSRDPNRNTEAFF.

This chain connects TRBV29-1 to TRBJ1-2, with TRBD1 matching over 10 bases. From germline, CDR1 is SQVTM and CDR2 ANQGSEA. This CDR3 comprises 13 residues. V trimming: 6 bases; J trimming: 6 bases; junction bases outside the gene matches: 7. The CDR3 DNA is TGCAGCGTGACAGGGGGCGTGATTCATGGCTACACCTTC. This translates into CSVTGGVIHGYTF.

The gene calls are TRBV7-2 and TRBJ2-2; tentatively, D is TRBD1 or TRBD2 (6 bases each). There are 16 residues in the CDR3. CDR1 is SGHTA and CDR2 is FQGNSA in the germline V gene. Trimming left V 1 base short and J 0 bases short, with 9 bases between. The CDR3 loop is CASSLGGAPNTGELFF. The CDR3, as DNA: TGTGCCAGCAGCTTAGGGGGGGCGCCGAACACCGGGGAGCTGTTTTTT.

The chain combines TRBV4-1 with TRBJ1-4; D is undetermined. Trimming cost V 4 bases and J 0 bases, with 12 bases left between them. Germline-derived CDR1 and CDR2 are MGHRA and YSYEKL. The CDR3 spans 16 residues. The CDR3 region is CASSPGHGSTNEKLFF. The CDR3 DNA reads as TGCGCCAGCAGCCCAGGCCACGGGTCAACTAATGAAAAACTGTTTTTT.

CDR3 sequence: CASTGQEFTEAFF. The CDR3 DNA reads as TGTGCCAGCACAGGACAGGAATTTACTGAAGCTTTCTTT. The rearrangement joins TRBV6-5 to TRBJ1-1, with TRBD1 matching over 7 bases. There are 13 residues in the CDR3. The germline CDR1 and CDR2 sequences are MNHEY and SVGAGI. The V segment lost 7 bases and the J segment 5 bases; nucleotides outside the gene matches: 7.

This rearrangement joins TRBV6-5 to TRBJ1-2; 9 bases line up with TRBD1. Per germline, CDR1 MNHEY and CDR2 SVGAGI. With 6 bases clipped from V and 7 bases from J, the junction kept 12 bases outside the gene matches. This CDR3 has 15 amino acids. The CDR3 sequence: CASRRPPGQGSGYTF. The DNA for the CDR3 is TGTGCCAGCAGACGACCCCCGGGACAGGGATCTGGCTACACCTTC.

The chain is built from TRBV4-1 and TRBJ1-4; possibly TRBD1 for D (5 bases). Germline CDR1 MGHRA, CDR2 YSYEKL. Deletions cut 1 base from V and 8 bases from J, with 20 bases between. The CDR3 spans 17 residues. CDR3 sequence (DNA): TGCGCCAGCAGCCAAGGGGGGACTCCCCGGTCCAACGAAAAACTGTTTTTT. Protein product: CASSQGGTPRSNEKLFF.

The V and J genes are TRBV11-1 and TRBJ2-3, with 7 positions matching TRBD1. The ends lost 0 bases at V and 3 bases at J; junction bases unmatched: 6. CDR1 and CDR2 (germline): SGHAT, FQDESV (reference sequence). The CDR3 runs 16 residues. The CDR3 sequence: CASSLAYRGGTDTQYF. The CDR3 bases are TGTGCCAGCAGCTTAGCCTACAGGGGTGGGACAGATACGCAGTATTTT.

V usage is TRBV10-3 and J usage is TRBJ2-2, with D possibly matching TRBD2 (6 bases). Per the germline V gene, CDR1 is ENHRY and CDR2 is SYGVKD. There are 13 residues in the CDR3. Trimming removed 10 bases from V and 0 bases from J, with 9 bases in between. In DNA form, the CDR3 reads TGTGCCACCGGGACTGCGAACACCGGGGAGCTGTTTTTT. Amino acids: CATGTANTGELFF.

This CDR3 is CASGFQVGTEAFF. The CDR3 coding sequence is TGTGCTAGTGGTTTTCAGGTAGGAACTGAAGCTTTCTTT. The chain couples TRBV12-5 to TRBJ1-1; D unclear. Trimming took 3 bases from V and 5 from J, leaving 10 bases between them. The CDR3 sequence is 13 residues long. In germline, CDR1 is LGHNT, CDR2 FRNRAP.

The rearrangement links TRBV7-8 to TRBJ2-7; D call uncertain. The CDR3 extends over 14 amino acids. Trimming cost V 0 bases and J 3 bases, with 9 bases left between them. The germline CDR1 and CDR2 sequences are SGHVS and FQNEAQ. CDR3 in amino acids: CASSLAVRYYEQYF. In DNA, the CDR3 is TGTGCCAGCAGCTTAGCAGTCAGGTACTACGAGCAGTACTTC.

The chain joins TRBV6-5 to TRBJ1-6; D unresolved. This CDR3 is 15 amino acids long. Trimming took 5 bases from V and 8 from J, leaving 16 bases between them. Germline CDR1 reads MNHEY; CDR2 reads SVGAGI. CDR3 loop: CASSHYGYLDSPLHF. CDR3 sequence (DNA): TGTGCCAGCAGTCACTACGGCTATTTGGATTCACCCCTCCACTTT.

This rearrangement joins TRBV27 to TRBJ2-2, with 9 nucleotides matching TRBD1. Germline-derived CDR1 and CDR2 are MNHEY and SMNVEV (reference sequence). CDR3 size: 15 residues. V trimming: 8 bases; J trimming: 5 bases; junction bases outside the gene matches: 9. The CDR3 here is CASAKGTGRTGELFF. The CDR3 DNA sequence: TGTGCCAGCGCTAAGGGGACAGGGCGGACCGGGGAGCTGTTTTTT.

V and J are TRBV9 and TRBJ2-7; TRBD2 agrees at 9 bases. This CDR3 contains 15 residues. Germline assignment: CDR1 SGDLS and CDR2 YYNGEE. The trim removed 4 bases at V and 7 bases at J, leaving 12 bases unmatched. CDR3 bases: TGTGCCAGCAGCTTCAGCGGGGGGCCTTTAGGGGAGCAGTACTTC. Its translation is CASSFSGGPLGEQYF.

V usage is TRBV5-6 and J usage is TRBJ2-7; 7 bases are shared with TRBD1. Germline V gene sequence: CDR1 SGHDT, CDR2 YYEEEE. J lost 3 bases, V lost 3 bases, and 6 bases had no gene match. The CDR3 sequence is 14 residues long. CDR3 in DNA: TGTGCCAGCAGCTCCCTGGGGACAGTCTACGAGCAGTACTTC. Its translation is CASSSLGTVYEQYF.

The CDR3 DNA reads as TGTGCCAGCAGCTTTTTACGCGCGAGCTCCTACGAGCAGTACTTC. Protein: CASSFLRASSYEQYF. This chain links TRBV5-6 with TRBJ2-7; D unresolved. The germline gives CDR1 SGHDT, CDR2 YYEEEE. This CDR3 region has 15 residues. V shed 2 bases and J shed 0 bases, with 12 bases lying between them.

The chain joins TRBV6-5 to TRBJ1-5; D perhaps matches TRBD1 (5 bases). Germline V gene sequence: CDR1 MNHEY, CDR2 SVGAGI. The CDR3 is 16 residues long. Trimming left V 0 bases short and J 6 bases short, with 15 bases between. CDR3 region: CASSYSSWAGSQPQHF. For the CDR3, the DNA is TGTGCCAGCAGTTACTCTTCTTGGGCAGGGAGTCAGCCCCAGCATTTT.

The chain uses TRBV6-5 and TRBJ1-5, with 7 bases fitting TRBD1. J lost 4 bases, V lost 4 bases, and 7 bases had no gene match. Germline-derived CDR1 and CDR2 are MNHEY and SVGAGI. The CDR3 spans 15 residues. The DNA for the CDR3 is TGTGCCAGCAGTTCCAGACAGGGTAGGAATCAGCCCCAGCATTTT. This sequence encodes CASSSRQGRNQPQHF.

The chain couples TRBV12-3 or TRBV12-4 to TRBJ1-1; TRBD1 matches 7 bases. The CDR3 runs 13 residues. V was clipped by 9 bases and J by 0 bases; unmatched bases: 4. Written as DNA, the CDR3 is TGTGCCAGTGGGGACAGTCTGAACACTGAAGCTTTCTTT. Translation: CASGDSLNTEAFF.

This chain uses TRBV7-6 with TRBJ2-5, with a weak D call TRBD1 (5 bases). V lost 0 bases and J 1 base, leaving 6 bases between the germline ends. Germline V gene data show CDR1 as SGHVS and CDR2 as FNYEAQ. This CDR3 has 14 residues. This chain's CDR3 is CASSLATGQETQYF. Here the CDR3 DNA reads TGTGCCAGCAGCTTAGCAACAGGCCAAGAGACCCAGTACTTC.